The T cell receptor beta chain described here comes from a study of blood T cell repertoires in COVID-19. Whole-study context: Sites across the United States, Italy and Spain contributed samples from acute and convalescent COVID-19.

Original processing methods: Amplification of reference gene primers was used by the study to estimate nucleated cell counts. This table comes from immunoSEQ multiplex PCR, and its TCRdb copy is limited to in-frame clones, with some not included. The DNA gave D and trimming, while V, J and clone size come from that table. The table lists approximately 350,000 clones, about 89% of them singletons. The length of the CDR3 is 13 residues. Trimming took 2 bases from V and 8 from J, leaving 12 bases between them. Per the germline V gene, CDR1 is LGHNA and CDR2 is YSLEER. This clonotype originated in a woman in her twenties or thirties with COVID-19, enrolled during active disease. The sequenced sample consisted of peripheral blood. The gene calls are TRBV4-3 and TRBJ1-2; possible D gene TRBD1, 6 bases. The CDR3 DNA reads as TGCGCCAGCAGCCAACTCGAGGGGGTAGGCTACACCTTC. Translating it yields CASSQLEGVGYTF.